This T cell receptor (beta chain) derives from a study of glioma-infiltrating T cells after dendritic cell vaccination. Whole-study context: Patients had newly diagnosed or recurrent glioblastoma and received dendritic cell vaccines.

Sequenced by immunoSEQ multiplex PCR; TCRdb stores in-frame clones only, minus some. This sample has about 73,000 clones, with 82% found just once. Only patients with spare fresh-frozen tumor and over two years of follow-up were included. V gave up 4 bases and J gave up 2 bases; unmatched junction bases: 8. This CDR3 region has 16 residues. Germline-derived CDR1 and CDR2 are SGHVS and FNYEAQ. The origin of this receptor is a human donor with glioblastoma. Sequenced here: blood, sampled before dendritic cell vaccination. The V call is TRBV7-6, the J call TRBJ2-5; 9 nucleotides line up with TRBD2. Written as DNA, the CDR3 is TGTGCCAGCAGCTCTTCAGCGGGGGGCCTACAAGAGACCCAGTACTTC. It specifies CASSSSAGGLQETQYF.